These T cell receptor beta chains were read from a single sample in a study of blood T cell repertoires in COVID-19. Some clones are missing from TCRdb's copy, which holds only in-frame ones; the method was immunoSEQ multiplex PCR. The table shows about 140,000 clones, with around nine tenths occurring only once. The material sequenced was peripheral blood. The source is a human donor in a cohort sampled during active COVID-19. Both conserved end residues are part of each CDR3. D genes are given only for firm matches. Clone size, where shown, is once, few, many, or a class for clones that have expanded.

D gene: TRBD1
V gene: TRBV7-9
clone size: .
CDR3 length: 15
J gene: TRBJ1-5
CDR3 protein: CASSLGTGANQPQHF
CDR3 DNA: TGTGCCAGCAGCTTAGGGACAGGGGCCAATCAGCCCCAGCATTTT

D gene: TRBD1
V gene: TRBV5-1
clone size: .
CDR3 length: 17
J gene: TRBJ2-1
CDR3 protein: CASSARTGGLTYNEQFF
CDR3 DNA: TGCGCCAGCAGCGCCCGTACAGGGGGACTTACCTACAATGAGCAGTTCTTC

D gene: .
V gene: TRBV6-5
clone size: .
CDR3 length: 16
J gene: TRBJ2-3
CDR3 protein: CASSYSIQSLTDTQYF
CDR3 DNA: TGTGCCAGCAGTTACTCGATACAGTCTCTGACAGATACGCAGTATTTT

D gene: .
V gene: TRBV6-2/TRBV6-3
clone size: .
CDR3 length: 17
J gene: TRBJ2-1
CDR3 protein: CASSPMWSGSSYNEQFF
CDR3 DNA: TGTGCCAGCAGCCCTATGTGGAGCGGAAGCTCCTACAATGAGCAGTTCTTC

D gene: TRBD1
V gene: TRBV10-3
clone size: once
CDR3 length: 16
J gene: TRBJ1-2
CDR3 protein: CAISESQLRDREGYTF
CDR3 DNA: TGTGCCATCAGTGAGTCGCAACTCCGGGACAGGGAAGGCTACACCTTC

D gene: .
V gene: TRBV5-8
clone size: .
CDR3 length: 15
J gene: TRBJ1-5
CDR3 protein: CASSVWTVSNQPQHF
CDR3 DNA: TGTGCCAGCAGCGTATGGACAGTTAGCAATCAGCCCCAGCATTTT

D gene: TRBD2
V gene: TRBV28
clone size: .
CDR3 length: 16
J gene: TRBJ2-5
CDR3 protein: CASSLSLAGGVETQYF
CDR3 DNA: TGTGCCAGCAGTTTATCGTTAGCGGGGGGGGTTGAGACCCAGTACTTC

D gene: TRBD2
V gene: TRBV11-2
clone size: .
CDR3 length: 16
J gene: TRBJ2-3
CDR3 protein: CASSVAGGSSTDTQYF
CDR3 DNA: TGTGCCAGCAGCGTAGCGGGGGGCTCGAGCACAGATACGCAGTATTTT

D gene: .
V gene: TRBV5-1
clone size: .
CDR3 length: 13
J gene: TRBJ2-5
CDR3 protein: CASSPVAGETQYF
CDR3 DNA: TGCGCCAGCAGCCCCGTTGCAGGGGAGACCCAGTACTTC

D gene: TRBD2
V gene: TRBV6-5
clone size: .
CDR3 length: 12
J gene: TRBJ2-7
CDR3 protein: CASRAGGYEQYF
CDR3 DNA: TGTGCCAGCCGGGCGGGAGGGTACGAGCAGTACTTC

D gene: TRBD1
V gene: TRBV15
clone size: few
CDR3 length: 14
J gene: TRBJ1-6
CDR3 protein: CATSTGQGASPLHF
CDR3 DNA: TGTGCCACCAGCACCGGACAGGGAGCTTCACCCCTCCACTTT

D gene: .
V gene: TRBV4-1
clone size: .
CDR3 length: 14
J gene: TRBJ2-3
CDR3 protein: CASSRDMGADTQYF
CDR3 DNA: TGCGCCAGCAGCCGGGACATGGGAGCAGATACGCAGTATTTT

D gene: TRBD1
V gene: TRBV28
clone size: .
CDR3 length: 16
J gene: TRBJ1-2
CDR3 protein: CASSSTSFDRVYGYTF
CDR3 DNA: TGTGCCAGCAGTTCCACTTCATTCGACAGGGTATATGGCTACACCTTC

D gene: .
V gene: TRBV11-2
clone size: .
CDR3 length: 15
J gene: TRBJ1-3
CDR3 protein: CASSPLFGSGNTIYF
CDR3 DNA: TGTGCCAGCAGCCCACTCTTTGGCTCTGGAAACACCATATATTTT

D gene: TRBD1
V gene: TRBV6-4
clone size: few
CDR3 length: 16
J gene: TRBJ2-1
CDR3 protein: CASSDLPGQGTNEQFF
CDR3 DNA: TGTGCCAGCAGTGACTTGCCGGGACAGGGAACCAATGAGCAGTTCTTC

D gene: .
V gene: TRBV19
clone size: .
CDR3 length: 16
J gene: TRBJ1-1
CDR3 protein: CASRTPGSSSGTEAFF
CDR3 DNA: TGTGCCAGTAGAACCCCCGGCAGCTCCTCCGGGACTGAAGCTTTCTTT

D gene: .
V gene: TRBV29-1
clone size: .
CDR3 length: 12
J gene: TRBJ1-2
CDR3 protein: CSVAVVPYGYTF
CDR3 DNA: TGCAGCGTCGCGGTAGTCCCCTATGGCTACACCTTC

D gene: TRBD1
V gene: TRBV2
clone size: .
CDR3 length: 15
J gene: TRBJ1-4
CDR3 protein: CASIEEGQINEKLFF
CDR3 DNA: TGTGCCAGCATCGAGGAGGGACAGATTAATGAAAAACTGTTTTTT

D gene: .
V gene: TRBV29-1
clone size: .
CDR3 length: 14
J gene: TRBJ1-4
CDR3 protein: CSVQGSTGSEKLFF
CDR3 DNA: TGCAGCGTACAGGGTTCGACGGGTTCCGAAAAACTGTTTTTT

D gene: TRBD1
V gene: TRBV10-1
clone size: .
CDR3 length: 15
J gene: TRBJ2-4
CDR3 protein: CASSESDRGQNIQYF
CDR3 DNA: TGCGCCAGCAGTGAGTCCGACAGGGGGCAGAACATTCAGTACTTC

D gene: .
V gene: TRBV4-1
clone size: few
CDR3 length: 15
J gene: TRBJ1-1
CDR3 protein: CASSPVQGLNTEAFF
CDR3 DNA: TGCGCCAGCAGCCCCGTACAGGGTCTGAACACTGAAGCTTTCTTT

D gene: .
V gene: TRBV24-1
clone size: .
CDR3 length: 14
J gene: TRBJ2-3
CDR3 protein: CATSGQDRKDTQYF
CDR3 DNA: TGTGCCACCAGTGGGCAGGATCGAAAAGATACGCAGTATTTT